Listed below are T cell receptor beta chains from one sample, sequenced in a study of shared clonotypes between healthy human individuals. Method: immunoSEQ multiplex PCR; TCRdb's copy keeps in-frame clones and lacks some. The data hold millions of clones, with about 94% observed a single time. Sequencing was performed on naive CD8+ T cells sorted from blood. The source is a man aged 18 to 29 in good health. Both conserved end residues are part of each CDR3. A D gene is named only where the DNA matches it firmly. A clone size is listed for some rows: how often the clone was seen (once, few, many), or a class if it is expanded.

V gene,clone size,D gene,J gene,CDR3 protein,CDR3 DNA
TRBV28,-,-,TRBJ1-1,CASSFGEGTEAFF,TGTGCCAGCAGTTTTGGGGAAGGCACTGAAGCTTTCTTT
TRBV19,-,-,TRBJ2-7,CASSSQITYEQYF,TGTGCCAGTAGTTCCCAGATCACCTACGAGCAGTACTTC
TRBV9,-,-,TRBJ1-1,CASSVGPGTEAFF,TGTGCCAGCAGCGTAGGACCCGGCACTGAAGCTTTCTTT
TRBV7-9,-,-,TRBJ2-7,CASSFLLGNEQYF,TGTGCCAGCAGCTTTCTGTTGGGCAACGAGCAGTACTTC
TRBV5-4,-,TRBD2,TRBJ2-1,CASSSHGSGENNEQFF,TGTGCCAGCAGCTCTCACGGAAGCGGGGAAAACAATGAGCAGTTCTTC
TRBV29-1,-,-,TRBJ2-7,CSVDEGLNEQYF,TGCAGCGTTGATGAGGGTTTGAACGAGCAGTACTTC
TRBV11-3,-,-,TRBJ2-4,CASSLGEGLENIQYF,TGTGCCAGCAGCTTAGGTGAGGGCCTGGAAAACATTCAGTACTTC
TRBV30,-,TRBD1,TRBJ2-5,CAFETGANQETQYF,TGTGCCTTCGAGACAGGGGCGAACCAAGAGACCCAGTACTTC
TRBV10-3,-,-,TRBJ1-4,CAISTSATTNEKLFF,TGTGCCATCAGTACGTCAGCTACAACTAATGAAAAACTGTTTTTT
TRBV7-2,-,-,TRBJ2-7,CASSPNYEQYF,TGTGCCAGCAGCCCAAACTACGAGCAGTACTTC
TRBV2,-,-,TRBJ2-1,CASSSWSSYNEQFF,TGTGCCAGCAGTAGCTGGTCCTCTTACAATGAGCAGTTCTTC
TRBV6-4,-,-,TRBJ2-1,CASSERGYEQFF,TGTGCCAGCAGTGAAAGGGGTTATGAGCAGTTCTTC
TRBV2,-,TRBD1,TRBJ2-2,CASSSRDRLEPSNTGELFF,TGTGCCAGCAGCAGCCGGGACAGGTTGGAACCCTCGAACACCGGGGAGCTGTTTTTT
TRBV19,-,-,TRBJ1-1,CASSIDAGDLEAFF,TGTGCCAGTAGTATAGATGCAGGGGACCTTGAAGCTTTCTTT
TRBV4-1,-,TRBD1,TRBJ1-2,CASSHLGQGYGYTF,TGCGCCAGCAGCCACCTTGGACAGGGCTATGGCTACACCTTC
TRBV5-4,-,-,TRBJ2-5,CASTPGGVEGYETQYF,TGTGCCAGCACCCCAGGGGGGGTCGAGGGATACGAGACCCAGTACTTC
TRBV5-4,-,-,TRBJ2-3,CASGSIGRGEDTQYF,TGTGCCAGCGGCTCCATTGGGAGAGGTGAAGATACGCAGTATTTT
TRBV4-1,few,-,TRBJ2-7,CASSPSRDGLGYEQYF,TGCGCCAGCAGCCCCAGTAGGGACGGCCTCGGCTACGAGCAGTACTTC
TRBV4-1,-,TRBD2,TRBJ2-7,CASSQDQGVAGAYEQYF,TGCGCCAGCAGCCAAGATCAAGGGGTGGCGGGAGCCTACGAGCAGTACTTC
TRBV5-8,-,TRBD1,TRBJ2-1,CASRDGTAYNEQFF,TGTGCCAGCAGAGACGGGACAGCCTACAATGAGCAGTTCTTC
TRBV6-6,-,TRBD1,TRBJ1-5,CASNGEGQGGNQPQHF,TGTGCCAGCAATGGGGAAGGACAGGGCGGCAATCAGCCCCAGCATTTT
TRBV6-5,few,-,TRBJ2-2,CASSYLGAGELFF,TGTGCCAGCAGTTACTTGGGGGCCGGGGAGCTGTTTTTT
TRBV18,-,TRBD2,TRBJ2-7,CASRVAGGSYEQYF,TGTGCCAGCCGGGTAGCGGGGGGCTCCTACGAGCAGTACTTC
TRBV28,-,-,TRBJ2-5,CASSFWGETQYF,TGTGCCAGCAGTTTTTGGGGAGAGACCCAGTACTTC
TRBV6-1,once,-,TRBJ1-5,CASSGRGLHQPQHF,TGTGCCAGCAGTGGAAGGGGGTTACATCAGCCCCAGCATTTT
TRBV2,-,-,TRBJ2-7,CASRGPGVHEQYF,TGTGCCAGCCGGGGACCAGGGGTCCACGAGCAGTACTTC
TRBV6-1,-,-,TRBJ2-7,CASSEGAAYPYEQYF,TGTGCCAGCAGTGAGGGGGCAGCTTATCCCTACGAGCAGTACTTC
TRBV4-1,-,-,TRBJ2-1,CASSLSGGSYNEQFF,TGCGCCAGCAGCCTATCCGGGGGATCCTACAATGAGCAGTTCTTC
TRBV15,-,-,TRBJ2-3,CATSSQGDSTDTQYF,TGTGCCACCAGCAGCCAAGGGGATTCCACAGATACGCAGTATTTT
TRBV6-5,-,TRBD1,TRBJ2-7,CASRQGQGAVNEQYF,TGTGCCAGCAGACAGGGACAGGGGGCTGTGAACGAGCAGTACTTC
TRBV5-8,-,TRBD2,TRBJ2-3,CASSLAWGTSGDTQYF,TGTGCCAGCAGCTTGGCATGGGGGACTAGCGGGGATACGCAGTATTTT
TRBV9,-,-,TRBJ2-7,CASSVVEDPYEQYF,TGTGCCAGCAGCGTAGTGGAGGACCCCTACGAGCAGTACTTC